Below are 14 T cell receptor beta chains sequenced from a single sample in a study of CD8 T cells in Susac syndrome. Reverse transcription of about 0.5 to 1 ug RNA was carried out with random hexamers. From the immunoSEQ multiplex PCR reads, TCRdb called clonotypes with MiXCR, one entry per CDR3 protein. There are about 69,000 distinct CDR3 sequences in the sample; around 90% occur only once, and 0.5% to 0.6% lies in the top ten. Sequenced: CD8+ T cells from PBMCs. The receptors come from a human donor with multiple sclerosis.

This clonotype was detected only once. The chain couples TRBV27 to TRBJ2-1; the D is unclear. This CDR3 has 11 amino acids. CDR1 MNHEY and CDR2 SMNVEV come from the germline V gene (reference sequence). V shed 4 bases and J shed 10 bases, with 8 bases lying between them. The CDR3 here is CASSSSTEQFF. As DNA, the CDR3 is TGTGCCAGCAGTTCCTCGACAGAGCAGTTCTTC.

The table lists this clonotype with a count of one. V gene TRBV6-2 or TRBV6-3 combines with J gene TRBJ1-1; the D is unclear. The CDR3 covers 13 residues. Trimming left V 0 bases short and J 3 bases short, with 5 bases between. The germline V gene has CDR1 MNHEY and CDR2 SVGEGT. The CDR3 DNA sequence: TGTGCCAGCAGTTACTCGTGGTACACTGAAGCTTTCTTT. It is translated as CASSYSWYTEAFF.

The rearrangement uses TRBV7-9 and TRBJ1-5; 7 bases agree with TRBD1. The CDR3 runs 19 residues. The V segment lost 4 bases and the J segment 0 bases; nucleotides outside the gene matches: 15. Germline V gene data show CDR1 as SEHNR and CDR2 as FQNEAQ (reference sequence). In DNA form, the CDR3 reads TGTGCCAGCAGCTCCCGGGACAGACGGAGTTTACTTAGCAATCAGCCCCAGCATTTT. It is translated as CASSSRDRRSLLSNQPQHF.

V gene TRBV18 combines with J gene TRBJ2-7; 9 positions match TRBD1. The CDR3 extends over 16 amino acids. V shed 6 bases and J 5 bases; nucleotides not matched to a gene: 14. Germline lookup yields CDR1 KGHSH and CDR2 LQKENI. CDR3 loop: CASSPSRTGAGDEQYF. The CDR3 DNA sequence: TGTGCCAGCTCGCCAAGCCGGACAGGGGCGGGCGACGAGCAGTACTTC.

The V and J genes are TRBV7-3 and TRBJ2-3, with D perhaps TRBD1 or TRBD2 (6 bases each). From germline, CDR1 is SGHTA and CDR2 FQGTGA. This CDR3 comprises 15 residues. V was trimmed by 1 base and J by 5 bases, leaving 13 bases between them. CDR3 in amino acids: CASSLIGGSGDTQYF. The CDR3 nucleotides are TGTGCCAGCAGCTTAATAGGGGGGAGTGGAGATACGCAGTATTTT.

The genes are TRBV19 and TRBJ2-7, with D hard to call. The V and J ends lost 6 bases and 3 bases respectively, with 6 bases between them. This CDR3 spans 11 amino acids. Germline V gene sequence: CDR1 LNHDA, CDR2 SQIVND (reference sequence). The CDR3 coding sequence is TGTGCCAGTAGCGGTGACTACGAGCAGTACTTC. Translated: CASSGDYEQYF. The full variable domain, in which reference TRBV19 and TRBJ2-7 provide the parts outside the CDR3, is DGGITQSPKYLFRKEGQNVTLSCEQNLNHDAMYWYRQDPGQGLRLIYYSQIVNDFQKGDIAEGYSVSREKKESFPLTVTSAQKNPTAFYLCASSGDYEQYFGPGTRLTVT.

This chain joins TRBV4-1 and TRBJ2-3; 10 bases line up with TRBD2. With 0 bases clipped from V and 5 bases from J, the junction kept 11 bases outside the gene matches. The CDR3 runs to 18 residues. Germline V CDR1 and CDR2: MGHRA, YSYEKL. The CDR3 spells CASSQDGLAGGRVDTQYF. The CDR3 coding sequence is TGCGCCAGCAGCCAAGATGGATTAGCGGGGGGCCGTGTAGATACGCAGTATTTT.

The table lists this clonotype with a count of one. The chain combines TRBV27 with TRBJ2-2; D is unresolved. Per germline, CDR1 MNHEY and CDR2 SMNVEV (reference sequence). CDR3 length equals 13 residues. With 0 bases removed from V and 6 bases from J, the gap between germline ends came to 5 bases. This CDR3 reads CASSLSLSGELFF. CDR3 DNA sequence: TGTGCCAGCAGTTTATCGTTATCCGGGGAGCTGTTTTTT.

This clonotype was found a few times. The CDR3 DNA follows: TGTGCCAGCAGTTCCGGGACAGAGTTTTACGAGCAGTACTTC. Translating it yields CASSSGTEFYEQYF. The chain has TRBV27 and TRBJ2-7, with 7 bases aligning to TRBD1. V shed 4 bases and J 4 bases; nucleotides not matched to a gene: 7. Looked up from germline, CDR1 is MNHEY and CDR2 is SMNVEV (reference sequence). The length of the CDR3 is 14 residues.

This chain links TRBV27 with TRBJ2-2; D unresolved. The CDR3 spans 13 residues. V lost 5 bases, J lost 4 bases, and 8 bases lay in between. CDR1 and CDR2 (germline): MNHEY, SMNVEV (reference sequence). CDR3 nucleotide sequence: TGTGCCAGCAGTCCGCGGTTCACCGGGGAGCTGTTTTTT. Translating gives CASSPRFTGELFF.

The chain uses TRBV15 and TRBJ2-3, with D perhaps TRBD1 (5 bases). The CDR3 consists of 13 residues. With 7 bases removed from V and 5 bases from J, the gap between germline ends came to 13 bases. The germline V gene encodes CDR1 LNHNV and CDR2 YYDKDF (reference sequence). The CDR3 region has the DNA TGTGCCACCACCAAGTCTAGGGGAGATACGCAGTATTTT. The encoded protein is CATTKSRGDTQYF.

Only one count was recorded for this clonotype. The chain links TRBV2 to TRBJ2-5; 8 bases align to TRBD2. The CDR3 loop spans 15 amino acids. Losses at the gene ends were 7 bases for V and 1 base for J; bases not matched to a gene: 8. The germline V gene has CDR1 SNHLY and CDR2 FYNNEI. The DNA of the CDR3 is TGTGCCAGCAACGATGGCGGGGGGTTCCAAGAGACCCAGTACTTC. The encoded protein is CASNDGGGFQETQYF. The full variable domain, with the rest looked up from reference TRBV2 and TRBJ2-5, is EPEVTQTPSHQVTQMGQEVILRCVPISNHLYFYWYRQILGQKVEFLVSFYNNEISEKSEIFDDQFSVERPDGSNFTLKIRSTKLEDSAMYFCASNDGGGFQETQYFGPGTRLLVL.

This chain links TRBV30 with TRBJ2-7; tentative D call: TRBD1 (5 bases). The V gene lost 0 bases and the J gene lost 2 bases, with 14 bases spanning the gap. This CDR3 has 15 amino acids. CDR1 and CDR2 from the germline V gene are GTSNPN and SVGIG (reference sequence). The CDR3 region is CAWSVSGYGPYEQYF. The CDR3, as DNA: TGTGCCTGGAGTGTATCAGGGTACGGACCCTACGAGCAGTACTTC.

V usage is TRBV9 and J usage is TRBJ2-1, with D tentatively TRBD2 (5 bases). In germline, CDR1 is SGDLS, CDR2 YYNGEE. This CDR3 is built from 14 residues. V gave up 3 bases and J gave up 6 bases, with 13 bases separating them. CDR3 nucleotides: TGTGCCAGCAGCGGCGGGTTGGCAGTCAATGAGCAGTTCTTC. Translation: CASSGGLAVNEQFF.